This paragraph reports one T cell receptor beta chain. The antigen is not known. RNA in amounts of about 0.5 to 1 ug was reverse transcribed with random hexamers. The immunoSEQ assay covered 54 Vbeta and 13 Jbeta segments for CDR3. A single record per CDR3 protein comes from TCRdb applying MiXCR to the immunoSEQ multiplex PCR reads. The repertoire includes 210,000 or so distinct CDR3 sequences, about 94% of them detected once, and about 0.14% sits in the top ten. The sample is drawn from a study of CD8 T cells in Susac syndrome. Turning to the study itself: Treatment status at blood draw for the Susac syndrome patients was therapy-naive, corticosteroids, or intravenous immunoglobulin alone. Findings and caveats of the study: None of the CD4+ T cell repertoires in Susac syndrome showed clonal expansion. TCR sequencing and HLA analysis covered a relatively small number of individuals.

The CDR3 runs to 15 residues. CDR1 LGHNA and CDR2 YNFKEQ come from the germline V gene. V was cut by 1 base and J by 3 bases, with 13 bases left in between. The chain carries TRBV4-2 and TRBJ2-7, with D maybe TRBD1 (5 bases). Specimen: CD4+ T cells from PBMCs. This clonotype was sampled from a human donor with Susac syndrome. The CDR3 region has the DNA TGTGCCAGCAGCCAAGGGGGCCGTTTCTACTACGAGCAGTACTTC. Translated, it gives CASSQGGRFYYEQYF.